The TCR beta chain described here comes from a study of shared clonotypes between healthy human individuals. Background on the study: Three plates were used per donor for CD4 naive, three for CD4 memory, two for CD8 naive and one for CD8 memory.

V lost 0 bases and J lost 11; bases outside the gene matches: 3. The germline V gene encodes CDR1 SGHRS and CDR2 YFSETQ. The CDR3 runs 13 residues. As defined, naive CD8 cells were CD45RO-negative and positively selected for CCR7, with terminally differentiated effector memory CD45RA+ cells excluded. As for this clone: Its antigen is currently unknown.

General study results and limits: Some clonotypes were shared by all four sorted-subset donors, while others were not shared. The non-shared ones had lower generation probabilities than the shared ones. In the sorted subsets, rarefaction showed sequencing was incomplete despite large depth. In general, naive subsets displayed greater estimated richness than memory subsets did.

Sequencing used immunoSEQ multiplex PCR; TCRdb keeps in-frame clones, though not all of them. Here the sample spans about 700,000 clones, 92% being singletons. Sequenced sample: naive CD8+ T cells sorted from blood. This sequence joins TRBV5-1 and TRBJ2-2, with 8 bases matching TRBD2. This sequence was found in a man aged 25 to 45 in good health. Here the CDR3 DNA reads TGCGCCAGCAGCTTGGAGCTAGCGGGCGAGCTGTTTTTT. Residues: CASSLELAGELFF.